This T cell receptor beta chain was sequenced during a study of blood T cell repertoires in COVID-19. Across the whole study: Acute and convalescent COVID-19 samples came from the United States, Italy and Spain. T cells, B-cell-depleted T cells, or PBMCs provided the cDNA or gDNA that served as material.

In the original workflow: Reference gene primer amplification gave nucleated cell count estimates. TCRdb keeps only in-frame clones here, not all; method: immunoSEQ multiplex PCR. V and J calls and clone size are as listed in that table; D and trimming were resolved from the DNA. The sample carries about 62,000 clones, over 75% recorded once. The length of the CDR3 is 12 residues. In germline, CDR1 is LGHDT, CDR2 YNNKEL (reference sequence). Trimming stripped 9 bases from V and 3 bases from J, with 9 bases between. This sequence originates from a human donor in a cohort sampled during active COVID-19. The J gene is TRBJ2-1, the V gene TRBV3-1 (or the pseudogene TRBV3-2); D is perhaps TRBD2 (5 bases). The source material was peripheral blood. CDR3 sequence: CAREDFYNEQFF. CDR3 nucleotides: TGTGCCAGGGAGGACTTCTACAATGAGCAGTTCTTC.